The 32 T cell receptor beta chains presented below share a single source sample, sequenced in a study of blood T cell repertoires in COVID-19. Only in-frame clones appear in the TCRdb table, and some are missing; sequencing was by immunoSEQ multiplex PCR. The sample records under 250,000 clones, approximately 89% being singletons. The sample consisted of peripheral blood. These receptors all come from a woman aged 40 to 49 with acute or convalescent COVID-19.

V usage is TRBV9 and J usage is TRBJ1-6; D gene unclear. Germline V gene data show CDR1 as SGDLS and CDR2 as YYNGEE. V lost 0 bases and J lost 10, with 11 bases in between. The CDR3 contains 14 residues. CDR3 protein: CASSVGTEWSPLHF. As DNA, the CDR3 is TGTGCCAGCAGCGTAGGAACTGAGTGGTCACCCCTCCACTTT.

This chain joins TRBV9 and TRBJ1-1; possible D gene TRBD1, 6 bases. Germline V lookup: CDR1 SGDLS, CDR2 YYNGEE. The CDR3 loop spans 15 amino acids. Trimming took off 2 bases at V and 1 base at J, with 12 bases between the two ends. The CDR3 here is CASSVGGAGNTEAFF. The CDR3 DNA follows: TGTGCCAGCAGCGTTGGGGGGGCTGGGAACACTGAAGCTTTCTTT.

The chain is built from TRBV2 and TRBJ1-5; TRBD1 aligns across 9 bases. From germline, CDR1 is SNHLY and CDR2 FYNNEI. J gave up 6 bases and V 6 bases, and 9 bases lay outside the gene matches. The CDR3 runs to 15 residues. CDR3 DNA sequence: TGTGCCAGCAGCCTAGGGACAGGGAACGTTCAGCCCCAGCATTTT. It is translated as CASSLGTGNVQPQHF.

This chain connects TRBV9 to TRBJ2-3, with TRBD2 matching over 9 bases. V was pared by 0 bases and J by 2 bases, with 4 bases of the junction left unmatched. Germline CDR1 SGDLS, CDR2 YYNGEE. The CDR3 has 16 amino acids. CDR3 sequence: CASSVVAGVITDTQYF. CDR3 DNA sequence: TGTGCCAGCAGCGTAGTAGCGGGGGTAATCACAGATACGCAGTATTTT.

V and J are TRBV20-1 and TRBJ1-2; D is ambiguous. The CDR3 is 11 amino acids. CDR1 DFQATT and CDR2 SNEGSKA come from the germline V gene (reference sequence). Trimming took 4 bases from V and 8 from J, leaving 11 bases between them. The CDR3 sequence is CSAISGKGYTF. CDR3 nucleotides: TGCAGTGCTATTTCCGGGAAGGGCTACACCTTC.

The chain couples TRBV14 to TRBJ2-1, with TRBD2 identical over 13 bases. The junction had 16 bases not matched to a gene; V was cut back by 4 bases and J by 7 bases. Looked up from germline, CDR1 is SGHDN and CDR2 is FVKESK. The CDR3 has 19 amino acids. CDR3 sequence (DNA): TGTGCCAGCAGCCTAGGACTAGCGGGGGAGCTCGGAGCTTGGAATGAGCAGTTCTTC. This encodes CASSLGLAGELGAWNEQFF.

DNA of the CDR3: TGTGCCAGCAGTTACTCGACTGTTGGAGGCTACACCTTC. It encodes CASSYSTVGGYTF. This chain joins TRBV6-5 and TRBJ1-2; no reliable D call. Trimming cost V 0 bases and J 8 bases, with 10 bases left between them. Germline V gene data show CDR1 as MNHEY and CDR2 as SVGAGI. CDR3 length: 13 amino acids.

This chain connects TRBV11-2 to TRBJ1-2; 12 bases are shared with TRBD1. This CDR3 region has 16 residues. The germline V gene encodes CDR1 SGHAT and CDR2 FQNNGV. Trimming at V came to 2 bases and at J to 6 bases, leaving 7 bases not matched to a gene. CDR3 amino acids: CASSLWGQGAEDGYTF. CDR3 bases: TGTGCCAGCAGCTTATGGGGACAGGGGGCGGAAGATGGCTACACCTTC.

The rearrangement joins TRBV5-1 to TRBJ2-3, with 7 bases aligning to TRBD1. After removal of 0 bases from V and 6 bases from J, the junction contained 7 bases not matched to a gene. The V gene's germline CDR1 is SGHRS and CDR2 YFSETQ. CDR3 length equals 15 residues. The CDR3 nucleotides are TGCGCCAGCAGCTTGGCTGAACAGGGGTTCGATACGCAGTATTTT. This encodes CASSLAEQGFDTQYF.

V gene TRBV5-4 combines with J gene TRBJ2-5, with 8 positions matching TRBD1. CDR1 is SGHNT and CDR2 is YYREEE in the germline V gene (reference sequence). This CDR3 has 14 amino acids. Unmatched junction bases numbered 7, after V lost 5 bases and J lost 4 bases. The CDR3 loop is CASSFIDRGETQYF. The CDR3 region has the DNA TGTGCCAGCAGTTTTATCGACAGGGGAGAGACCCAGTACTTC.

The gene calls are TRBV4-1 and TRBJ2-1, with 16 bases aligning to TRBD2. The CDR3 runs to 20 residues. The J segment lost 4 bases and the V segment lost 4 bases, leaving 13 bases of the junction unmatched. The germline gives CDR1 MGHRA, CDR2 YSYEKL. The DNA of the CDR3 is TGCGCCAGCAGCCCGGGGCCGGGACTAGCGGGGGGGGCGCGGTACAATGAGCAGTTCTTC. It translates to CASSPGPGLAGGARYNEQFF.

The genes are TRBV7-7 and TRBJ2-5; a weak D match, TRBD1 (5 bases). The CDR3 runs to 17 residues. V dropped 4 bases and J dropped 5 bases, with 23 bases sitting between them. Germline CDR1 and CDR2: SSHAT and FNYEAQ (reference sequence). CDR3 bases: TGTGCCAGCAGCTCTGGCTTGACAGCAACCCTCCCGGAGACCCAGTACTTC. Translated, it gives CASSSGLTATLPETQYF. Full variable domain (rest looked up from reference TRBV7-7 and TRBJ2-5): GAGVSQSPRYKVTKRGQDVTLRCDPISSHATLYWYQQALGQGPEFLTYFNYEAQPDKSGLPSDRFSAERPEGSISTLTIQRTEQRDSAMYRCASSSGLTATLPETQYFGPGTRLLVL.

The chain joins TRBV10-2 to TRBJ2-7, with a weak D call TRBD1 (5 bases). This CDR3 has 12 amino acids. From germline, CDR1 is WSHSY and CDR2 SAAADI. Trimming took 6 bases from V and 6 from J, leaving 12 bases between them. This CDR3 reads CASSLQGPEQYV. CDR3 DNA: TGCGCCAGCAGCCTCCAGGGTCCCGAGCAGTACGTC.

The V and J genes are TRBV3-1 (or the pseudogene TRBV3-2) and TRBJ1-1, with 7 positions matching TRBD1. In germline, CDR1 is LGHDT, CDR2 YNNKEL (reference sequence). The CDR3 consists of 13 residues. With V trimmed by 4 bases and J by 7 bases, 6 bases remained unmatched. This CDR3 is CASSLQGEFEAFF. Here the CDR3 DNA reads TGTGCCAGCAGCCTTCAGGGGGAGTTTGAAGCTTTCTTT.

This chain links TRBV9 with TRBJ1-3; 7 bases agree with TRBD1. The V gene end was trimmed by 4 bases and the J gene end by 1 base; junction bases not matched to a gene: 5. Germline V lookup: CDR1 SGDLS, CDR2 YYNGEE. CDR3 length equals 15 residues. CDR3 region: CASSTATGSGNTIYF. The CDR3 DNA follows: TGTGCCAGCAGCACCGCGACAGGGTCTGGAAACACCATATATTTT.

This clone has a single count. The rearrangement uses TRBV2 and TRBJ1-4; tentatively, D is TRBD1 (5 bases). Germline values: CDR1 SNHLY, CDR2 FYNNEI. The CDR3 totals 13 residues. The V end lost 5 bases, the J end lost 7 bases, and 11 bases lay between the germline ends. CDR3 DNA sequence: TGTGCCAGCAGTACGACAGAGGTTGAAAAACTGTTTTTT. Amino acids: CASSTTEVEKLFF.

DNA of the CDR3: TGCGCCAGCAGCCCGGGAGCAGGGAATCAGCCCCAGCATTTT. The encoded protein is CASSPGAGNQPQHF. V is TRBV5-1 and J is TRBJ1-5; TRBD1 is a possible D gene (5 bases). The CDR3 covers 14 residues. CDR1 and CDR2 (germline): SGHRS, YFSETQ. Trimming shortened V by 4 bases and J by 4 bases, and 12 bases separated the two germline ends.

V and J are TRBV19 and TRBJ1-2, with 12 bases that match TRBD1. The CDR3 runs 15 residues. Per germline, CDR1 LNHDA and CDR2 SQIVND (reference sequence). With 3 bases clipped from V and 10 bases from J, the junction kept 9 bases outside the gene matches. The DNA of the CDR3 is TGTGCCAGTAGTATGGGGACAGGGGGCGCAGAGGCCTACACCTTC. This encodes CASSMGTGGAEAYTF.

This chain links TRBV10-3 with TRBJ1-5; unclear D gene. The CDR3 sequence is 16 residues long. V was shortened by 3 bases and J by 2 bases, with 14 bases between the two germline ends. CDR1 and CDR2 from the germline V gene are ENHRY and SYGVKD. CDR3 sequence reads: CAISDSLTRGNQPQHF. The CDR3 DNA is TGTGCCATCAGTGACAGCCTAACGAGGGGCAATCAGCCCCAGCATTTT.

V is TRBV19 and J is TRBJ1-1, with TRBD1 identical over 11 bases. The CDR3 loop spans 16 amino acids. CDR1 and CDR2 from the germline V gene are LNHDA and SQIVND (reference sequence). Unmatched junction bases numbered 6, after V lost 6 bases and J lost 0 bases. The CDR3 DNA reads TGTGCCAGTAGGGAACGGACAGGGGGCGTGAACACTGAAGCTTTCTTT. Translated, it gives CASRERTGGVNTEAFF.

The CDR3 loop reads CASSAAGIAKNIQYF. DNA of the CDR3: TGCGCCAGCAGCGCAGCCGGGATAGCCAAAAACATTCAGTACTTC. The J gene is TRBJ2-4, the V gene TRBV5-1; D possibly corresponds to TRBD2 (5 bases). The CDR3 is made up of 15 amino acids. Trimming stripped 4 bases from V and 0 bases from J, with 11 bases between. Germline-derived CDR1 and CDR2 are SGHRS and YFSETQ.

In this sample, this clone turned up a few times. V usage is TRBV6-6 and J usage is TRBJ1-1, with TRBD1 identical over 7 bases. The CDR3 sequence is 16 residues long. With 6 bases clipped from V and 2 bases from J, the junction kept 12 bases outside the gene matches. CDR1 and CDR2 (germline): MNHNY, SVGAGI (reference sequence). The CDR3 reads CASSRTGTDLNTEAFF. CDR3 in DNA: TGTGCCAGCAGCCGTACCGGGACAGACCTTAACACTGAAGCTTTCTTT.

V is TRBV4-1 and J is TRBJ1-6, with D hard to call. CDR3 length equals 14 residues. Germline V CDR1 and CDR2: MGHRA, YSYEKL. Trimming removed 1 base at V and 6 bases at J, with 7 bases between. CDR3 in amino acids: CASSQGGSNSPLHF. The CDR3 DNA reads as TGCGCCAGCAGCCAAGGAGGGAGTAATTCACCCCTCCACTTT.

The rearrangement links TRBV27 to TRBJ1-2, with 8 positions matching TRBD1. V shed 6 bases and J 6 bases; nucleotides not matched to a gene: 9. The germline gives CDR1 MNHEY, CDR2 SMNVEV (reference sequence). The CDR3 loop spans 14 amino acids. CDR3 coding DNA: TGTGCCAGCAGCCTATTTGCAGGGGGCAATGGCTACACCTTC. It specifies CASSLFAGGNGYTF.

The V call is TRBV24-1, the J call TRBJ2-1; 10 bases align to TRBD2. In germline, CDR1 is KGHDR, CDR2 SFDVKD. J gave up 5 bases and V 7 bases, and 7 bases lay outside the gene matches. The CDR3 covers 15 residues. CDR3 DNA sequence: TGTGCCACCAGCTCCACTAGCGGGGCTAACAATGAGCAGTTCTTC. Protein sequence: CATSSTSGANNEQFF.

J is TRBJ2-3 and V is TRBV5-1; 7 nucleotides align to TRBD2. There are 16 residues in the CDR3. CDR1 SGHRS and CDR2 YFSETQ come from the germline V gene. V was clipped by 0 bases and J by 2 bases; unmatched bases: 6. The CDR3 reads CASSLGSGANTDTQYF. The DNA of the CDR3 is TGCGCCAGCAGCTTGGGAAGCGGGGCGAACACAGATACGCAGTATTTT.

The chain couples TRBV2 to TRBJ1-1, with D uncertain. The CDR3 totals 12 residues. The V and J ends lost 7 bases and 11 bases respectively, with 17 bases between them. CDR1 and CDR2 from the germline V gene are SNHLY and FYNNEI. In DNA, the CDR3 is TGTGCCAGCATTGGAGAGCTTGGGGAGGCTTTCTTT. As protein: CASIGELGEAFF. The whole variable domain, remainder taken from reference TRBV2 and TRBJ1-1, is EPEVTQTPSHQVTQMGQEVILRCVPISNHLYFYWYRQILGQKVEFLVSFYNNEISEKSEIFDDQFSVERPDGSNFTLKIRSTKLEDSAMYFCASIGELGEAFFGQGTRLTVV.

The table lists this clone with a few counts. This sequence joins TRBV19 and TRBJ2-6, with D perhaps TRBD1 (6 bases). This CDR3 has 16 residues. The germline gives CDR1 LNHDA, CDR2 SQIVND (reference sequence). The V end was cut by 4 bases, the J end by 4 bases, with 14 bases between. As DNA, the CDR3 is TGTGCCAGTAGTACCGCCTACAGGGCCGGGGCCAACGTCCTGACTTTC. Protein sequence: CASSTAYRAGANVLTF.

The V gene is TRBV27, the J gene TRBJ1-2; 7 nucleotides match TRBD1. From germline, CDR1 is MNHEY and CDR2 SMNVEV (reference sequence). V was clipped by 7 bases and J by 1 base; unmatched bases: 21. CDR3 length equals 19 residues. This chain's CDR3 is CASIPLVSRDSRINYGYTF. The CDR3 region has the DNA TGTGCCAGCATCCCTTTAGTGTCTAGGGACAGCCGAATTAACTATGGCTACACCTTC.

The table lists this clone with a few counts. This sequence joins TRBV6-4 and TRBJ2-3; weak D call: TRBD2 (7 bases). The CDR3 has 16 residues. Between the trimmed V and J ends, which lost 0 bases and 2 bases, there was a span of 12 bases. The germline gives CDR1 MRHNA, CDR2 SNTAGT. The CDR3 loop reads CASSDSGGAPTDTQYF. The CDR3 nucleotides are TGTGCCAGCAGTGACTCGGGGGGGGCCCCCACAGATACGCAGTATTTT.

The V gene is TRBV4-2, the J gene TRBJ1-1; perhaps TRBD1 as D (6 bases). Trimming left V 0 bases short and J 5 bases short, with 16 bases between. In germline, CDR1 is LGHNA, CDR2 YNFKEQ. The CDR3 length is 16 residues. The CDR3 sequence is CASSQDHHSRGTEAFF. The CDR3 DNA follows: TGTGCCAGCAGCCAAGATCATCACAGTAGGGGGACTGAAGCTTTCTTT.

The chain uses TRBV6-5 and TRBJ1-1, with D uncertain. Germline V gives CDR1 MNHEY, CDR2 SVGAGI. The CDR3 runs to 13 residues. The V gene lost 2 bases and the J gene lost 4 bases, with 8 bases spanning the gap. DNA of the CDR3: TGTGCCAGCAGTTACCGTGGGCCCACTGAAGCTTTCTTT. Translating it yields CASSYRGPTEAFF.